The rows below give T cell receptor beta chains drawn from one sample of a study of cytomegalovirus exposure and HLA in healthy donors. Produced via immunoSEQ multiplex PCR; TCRdb's table is partial and in-frame only. The sample holds under 130,000 clones, roughly 13% seen once. Sequencing was done on a sample of PBMCs. These receptors were obtained from a man in his forties in good health and CMV-seropositive. Both conserved end residues are part of each CDR3. Each record gives: D gene, J gene, V gene, clone size, CDR3 DNA, CDR3 protein. The D gene is left open where the match is weak. Clone size is stated in some rows and not others, as once, few, many or a class when expanded.

>TRBD2|TRBJ2-7|TRBV9|.
TGTGCCAGCAGCGTAGGAAGTAGCGGGAATAACTACGAGCAGTACTTC
CASSVGSSGNNYEQYF
>.|TRBJ2-5|TRBV5-1|few
TGCGCCAGCAGCTTGGACAGAGCATCTGAGACCCAGTACTTC
CASSLDRASETQYF
>TRBD2|TRBJ2-7|TRBV30|.
TGTGCCTGGAGCCTGACTAGCGGGAGTTGGTACGAGCAGTACTTC
CAWSLTSGSWYEQYF
>.|TRBJ2-5|TRBV6-5|.
TGTGCCAGCAGTTACTCGACAGGTCAAGAGACCCAGTACTTC
CASSYSTGQETQYF
>TRBD2|TRBJ2-3|TRBV5-1|few
TGCGCCAGCAGCCTAGGACTAGTTGACGATACGCAGTATTTT
CASSLGLVDDTQYF
>.|TRBJ2-1|TRBV5-1|few
TGCGCCAGCAGCTTGGCCGGGAGCGCCGCCTACAATGAGCAGTTCTTC
CASSLAGSAAYNEQFF
>TRBD1|TRBJ2-7|TRBV28|few
TGTGCCAGCTACGGACAGGGGAGCTCCTACGAGCAGTACTTC
CASYGQGSSYEQYF
>TRBD2|TRBJ2-1|TRBV4-1|few
TGCGCCAGCAGCCAAGAGGGTAGCGGGAGTTGGCGGAATGAGCAGTTCTTC
CASSQEGSGSWRNEQFF
>TRBD2|TRBJ2-1|TRBV18|.
TGTGCCAGCTCACCAGTGGCGGGAGGGCCAAATGAGCAGTTCTTC
CASSPVAGGPNEQFF
>TRBD1|TRBJ1-2|TRBV7-2|few
TGTGCCAGCAGCTCTGGGGACAGGGGATACTACACCTTC
CASSSGDRGYYTF
>.|TRBJ1-1|TRBV18|.
TGTGCCAGCTCACCAAGACACTCCAGGCAGACACATGAAGCTTTCTTT
CASSPRHSRQTHEAFF
>.|TRBJ2-1|TRBV29-1|.
TGCAGCGTTGTCGGGATAGACAATGAGCAGTTCTTC
CSVVGIDNEQFF
>TRBD1|TRBJ2-1|TRBV7-6|.
TGTGCCAGCAGCCCCCGGGACAGGGAGCAGTTCTTC
CASSPRDREQFF
>TRBD2|TRBJ2-7|TRBV2|few
TGTGCCAGCTCAGGCGTAGCGGGAGACCACGAGCAGTACTTC
CASSGVAGDHEQYF
>TRBD1|TRBJ2-1|TRBV12-5|few
TGTGCTAGTGGTTTGCCATTCGCGGGACAGGGGAAATCCAACAATGAGCAGTTCTTC
CASGLPFAGQGKSNNEQFF
>TRBD1|TRBJ2-7|TRBV10-3|.
TGTGCCATCAGCCCCGGGACAGGGGCCTACGAGCAGTACTTC
CAISPGTGAYEQYF
>TRBD1|TRBJ1-5|TRBV19|.
TGTGCCAGTAGTATGTCAGGGGGCGCGGGCAATCAGCCCCAGCATTTT
CASSMSGGAGNQPQHF
>.|TRBJ1-1|TRBV7-9|.
TGTGCCAGCAGCCTGACACCTAACACTGAAGCTTTCTTT
CASSLTPNTEAFF
>TRBD1|TRBJ1-5|TRBV18|.
TGTGCCAGCTCACCCGGGACAGTCAATCAGCCCCAGCATTTT
CASSPGTVNQPQHF
>.|TRBJ2-6|TRBV6-5|few
TGTGCCAGCAGTTACTCAAGACACTCTGGGGCCAACGTCCTGACTTTC
CASSYSRHSGANVLTF
>TRBD2|TRBJ2-3|TRBV19|.
TGTGCCAGTAGCCTCTATAGCGGGAGTTCAGATACGCAGTATTTT
CASSLYSGSSDTQYF
>.|TRBJ2-7|TRBV6-9|few
TGTGCCAGCAGTTATTTCTGCGGGAACTCCTACGAGCAGTACTTC
CASSYFCGNSYEQYF
>.|TRBJ1-1|TRBV28|few
TGTGCCAGCAGGGGGCCGAACACTGAAGCTTTCTTT
CASRGPNTEAFF
>.|TRBJ1-1|TRBV19|.
TGTGCCAGTAGTATGGCGGAAGTTGAAGCTTTCTTT
CASSMAEVEAFF
>.|TRBJ1-2|TRBV11-2|few
TGTGCCAGCAGCTTAGGGGGGGAACACTATGGCTACACCTTC
CASSLGGEHYGYTF
>.|TRBJ1-1|TRBV7-9|.
TGTGCCAGCAGCCCTCGGGAGGGGCGTGGGACTGAAGCTTTCTTT
CASSPREGRGTEAFF
>.|TRBJ2-1|TRBV15|.
TGTGCCACCAGCAAAATACAGGGAGTCGCCTACAATGAGCAGTTCTTC
CATSKIQGVAYNEQFF
>TRBD1|TRBJ2-7|TRBV5-1|few
TGCGCCAGCAGCTTGGGACGTACAGGGGTGGAAGAGCAGTACTTC
CASSLGRTGVEEQYF